These T cell receptor beta chains were read from a single sample in a study of a mutant IDH1 vaccine in newly diagnosed glioma. Their antigen targets remain unknown. Here immunoSEQ multiplex PCR was the method, and the copy in TCRdb shows in-frame clones only, minus some. The sample holds some 40,000 clones; over 70% are singletons and the top ten take over 13%. Sequences were derived from peripheral blood mononuclear cells (PBMCs), sampled from a glioma patient whose treatment included an IDH1 peptide vaccine. Receptor source: a woman under 40 with glioma. Some clones in this sample may be carry-over from other donors' samples. The conserved cysteine and the conserved F or W are not part of the CDR3 here.

TRBV4-1	TRBJ2-7	ASSQPGLAVHEQY
TRBV12-5	TRBJ2-5	ASGFSLSRAGEETQY
TRBV19	TRBJ2-7	ASSTTGGEQY
TRBV9	TRBJ2-3	ASSVGSDTQY
TRBV7-9	TRBJ2-2	ASSSLGAGAGELF
TRBV6-5	TRBJ1-1	ASSDNTEAF
TRBV6-1	TRBJ2-1	ASSTGTSGTNEQF
TRBV6-6	TRBJ1-1	ASSLDVREAF
TRBV30	TRBJ2-6	AWSVGVTSSGANVLT
TRBV6-5	TRBJ1-5	ASSEQGFNQPQH
TRBV5-6	TRBJ2-1	ASSFSGHLNTYNEQF
TRBV18	TRBJ2-5	ASSPPIADRGQETQY
TRBV5-1	TRBJ2-7	ASSLETGGYEQY
TRBV20-1	TRBJ2-2	SARLAGELF
TRBV7-3	TRBJ2-2	ASSPNRAGTAYNTGELF
TRBV11-2	TRBJ2-2	ASSRSGTGNTGELF
TRBV7-9	TRBJ2-7	ASSPLLVRSYEQY
TRBV19	TRBJ2-2	ATTQGTNTGELF
TRBV19	TRBJ2-2	ASSSGLAGGPNTGELF
TRBV6-6	TRBJ2-7	ASSPQKASYEQY
TRBV19	TRBJ2-7	ASSIWRGGREDEQY
TRBV7-9	TRBJ1-1	ASSLAGANTEAF
TRBV28	TRBJ2-2	ASRRSGRADTGELF
TRBV7-9	TRBJ2-3	ASSLSKSPNTQY
TRBV7-2	TRBJ1-1	ASSLSSYEAF
TRBV2	TRBJ2-7	ASSEGVAGAVY
TRBV12-1	TRBJ2-7	ASSFLAMHEQY
TRBV6-5	TRBJ2-1	ASTHGGEQF
TRBV6-1	TRBJ2-7	ASRGANSYEQY
TRBV10-3	TRBJ2-3	AIKPGPGTDTQY
TRBV5-4	TRBJ2-2	ASSLQGKNTGELF
TRBV9	TRBJ1-1	ASSFDPSNTEAF
TRBV5-1	TRBJ2-7	ASSLWRPPYEQY
TRBV25-1	TRBJ2-1	ASSEGLAPHNEQF
TRBV10-3	TRBJ2-7	ATEDSRNSYEQY
TRBV5-1	TRBJ1-2	ASSRDRGSNYGYT
TRBV30	TRBJ2-3	AWIAGFSTDTQY
TRBV29-1	TRBJ1-1	SVSRDRGAEAF
TRBV5-1	TRBJ2-1	ASSLSGTSGGRNEQF
TRBV6-1	TRBJ2-7	ASSEARLAGREQY
TRBV18	TRBJ2-2	ASSPGGLASPAGELF
TRBV4-1	TRBJ2-7	ASSQVETGDYEQY
TRBV27	TRBJ1-5	ASSLTGEGSNQPQH